This is a list of T cell receptor beta chains from one sample in a study of T cell changes during pregnancy in multiple sclerosis. Generated by immunoSEQ multiplex PCR, the TCRdb table keeps only in-frame clones and is missing some. Of roughly 40,000 clones in the sample, more than 80% were seen once. The sample consisted of CD4+ T cells from peripheral blood mononuclear cells, taken in the third trimester of pregnancy. The receptor set was obtained from a female donor with multiple sclerosis, enrolled in a pregnancy study. Both conserved end residues are part of each CDR3. Each record gives: CDR3 DNA, CDR3 protein, D gene, J gene, V gene, clone size. D genes are given only for firm matches. The size entry is marked missing in some rows and otherwise reads once, few, many or a size class.

cdr3_nt: TGTGCCAGCAGTTTAAACAGAAACACTGAAGCTTTCTTT
cdr3_aa: CASSLNRNTEAFF
d_call: NA
j_call: TRBJ1-1
v_call: TRBV27
clone_size: NA

cdr3_nt: TGTGCCAGCAGCTTGGGAAGGGGCCAGCCCCAGCATTTT
cdr3_aa: CASSLGRGQPQHF
d_call: NA
j_call: TRBJ1-5
v_call: TRBV7-3
clone_size: NA

cdr3_nt: TGTGCCAGCAGCTTAACCGCCTCGACTAGTCCGCCCTACAATGAGCAGTTCTTC
cdr3_aa: CASSLTASTSPPYNEQFF
d_call: NA
j_call: TRBJ2-1
v_call: TRBV7-2
clone_size: NA

cdr3_nt: TGTGCCAGTACCCGAAACAGGGGGCCGACAAACACCATATATTTT
cdr3_aa: CASTRNRGPTNTIYF
d_call: TRBD1
j_call: TRBJ1-3
v_call: TRBV19
clone_size: NA

cdr3_nt: TGCGCCAGCAGCTTGGCCCGGGATACGCAGTATTTT
cdr3_aa: CASSLARDTQYF
d_call: NA
j_call: TRBJ2-3
v_call: TRBV5-1
clone_size: NA

cdr3_nt: TGCGCCAGCAGCTTGGTAGGGGCAGGGGAAACTGAAGCTTTCTTT
cdr3_aa: CASSLVGAGETEAFF
d_call: NA
j_call: TRBJ1-1
v_call: TRBV5-1
clone_size: NA

cdr3_nt: TGTGCCAGCTCACCCGGGACAGCTGCAACTAATGAAAAACTGTTTTTT
cdr3_aa: CASSPGTAATNEKLFF
d_call: TRBD1
j_call: TRBJ1-4
v_call: TRBV18
clone_size: once

cdr3_nt: TGTGCCAGCAGTTTAACTAGCGGGAGCATCGGGGAGCTGTTTTTT
cdr3_aa: CASSLTSGSIGELFF
d_call: TRBD2
j_call: TRBJ2-2
v_call: TRBV27
clone_size: NA

cdr3_nt: TGTGCCAGCAGCCAGGGACAGGGCCGGCAAGAGACCCAGTACTTC
cdr3_aa: CASSQGQGRQETQYF
d_call: TRBD1
j_call: TRBJ2-5
v_call: TRBV5-4
clone_size: NA

cdr3_nt: TGTGCCAGCAACTTTGAGACCCAGTACTTC
cdr3_aa: CASNFETQYF
d_call: NA
j_call: TRBJ2-5
v_call: TRBV21-1
clone_size: NA

cdr3_nt: TGTGCCAGCAGCTTAGCGGGACAGGGTAAAAGCGGGAGGTCAGGGGGGCAGTTCTTC
cdr3_aa: CASSLAGQGKSGRSGGQFF
d_call: NA
j_call: TRBJ2-1
v_call: TRBV7-3
clone_size: NA

cdr3_nt: TGTGCCAGCAGCCCTGGAGGGATCAACACTGAAGCTTTCTTT
cdr3_aa: CASSPGGINTEAFF
d_call: NA
j_call: TRBJ1-1
v_call: TRBV5-6
clone_size: NA

cdr3_nt: TGCGCCAGCAGTGCGACCCCGTTCGAGGTCCACGAGCAGTACTTC
cdr3_aa: CASSATPFEVHEQYF
d_call: NA
j_call: TRBJ2-7
v_call: TRBV5-1
clone_size: NA

cdr3_nt: TGTGCCAGCGACAGGGACGATGGGGAGACCCAGTACTTC
cdr3_aa: CASDRDDGETQYF
d_call: TRBD1
j_call: TRBJ2-5
v_call: TRBV6-5
clone_size: NA

cdr3_nt: TGTGCCAGCAGTCGCCCAAAGCGGGGCCTTTCCTACGAGCAGTACTTC
cdr3_aa: CASSRPKRGLSYEQYF
d_call: TRBD2
j_call: TRBJ2-7
v_call: TRBV28
clone_size: NA

cdr3_nt: TGTGCCAGCAGCGAAAGGGGGTCCGGGGCCAACGTCCTGACTTTC
cdr3_aa: CASSERGSGANVLTF
d_call: NA
j_call: TRBJ2-6
v_call: TRBV2
clone_size: NA

cdr3_nt: TGTGCCAGCAGCGATCAGGGTTACAGCGGGGAGCTGTTTTTT
cdr3_aa: CASSDQGYSGELFF
d_call: NA
j_call: TRBJ2-2
v_call: TRBV9
clone_size: NA

cdr3_nt: TGTGCCAGCTCACCTGGGACAGGGGTCGATGATGGCTACACCTTC
cdr3_aa: CASSPGTGVDDGYTF
d_call: TRBD1
j_call: TRBJ1-2
v_call: TRBV18
clone_size: NA

cdr3_nt: TGTGCCAGCTCACCACCGCGTAACGCCGGGACACCAAATGGCACCGGGGAGCTGTTTTTT
cdr3_aa: CASSPPRNAGTPNGTGELFF
d_call: NA
j_call: TRBJ2-2
v_call: TRBV18
clone_size: once

cdr3_nt: TGTGCCAGCAGCTCCGCCTCGGGCGGGGGCCTTTCCTACGAGCAGTACTTC
cdr3_aa: CASSSASGGGLSYEQYF
d_call: NA
j_call: TRBJ2-7
v_call: TRBV7-6
clone_size: NA

cdr3_nt: TGTGCCAGCAGTAAGACAGGGGACGGTCAGCCCCAGCATTTT
cdr3_aa: CASSKTGDGQPQHF
d_call: TRBD1
j_call: TRBJ1-5
v_call: TRBV6-5
clone_size: NA

cdr3_nt: TGCAGCGTTGAGGTCGAGGACACAGATACGCAGTATTTT
cdr3_aa: CSVEVEDTDTQYF
d_call: NA
j_call: TRBJ2-3
v_call: TRBV29-1
clone_size: NA

cdr3_nt: TGTGCCAGCAGTCCTAAGTGGGCCGGGAAGAGCTCCTACGAGCAGTACTTC
cdr3_aa: CASSPKWAGKSSYEQYF
d_call: NA
j_call: TRBJ2-7
v_call: TRBV27
clone_size: NA

cdr3_nt: TGTGCCAGTAGTCCCCCCCCACTAGCGGGTCGGTTGGCAAATGAGCAGTTCTTC
cdr3_aa: CASSPPPLAGRLANEQFF
d_call: TRBD2
j_call: TRBJ2-1
v_call: TRBV19
clone_size: NA

cdr3_nt: TGCGCCAGCAGCCAAGATCGAGGACAGCCGCAACATTTT
cdr3_aa: CASSQDRGQPQHF
d_call: NA
j_call: TRBJ1-5
v_call: TRBV4-3
clone_size: NA

cdr3_nt: TGTGCCAGCAGCGCCGAGGGGGTTCCCCGCACAGATACGCAGTATTTT
cdr3_aa: CASSAEGVPRTDTQYF
d_call: NA
j_call: TRBJ2-3
v_call: TRBV4-2
clone_size: many

cdr3_nt: TGTGCCAGCAGTGACAGGGGGCATAACAATGAGCAGTTCTTC
cdr3_aa: CASSDRGHNNEQFF
d_call: TRBD1
j_call: TRBJ2-1
v_call: TRBV6-1
clone_size: NA

cdr3_nt: TGTGCCAGCAGCAAGAAGGGACAGGGAGCCTACGAGCAGTACTTC
cdr3_aa: CASSKKGQGAYEQYF
d_call: NA
j_call: TRBJ2-7
v_call: TRBV21-1
clone_size: NA

cdr3_nt: TGTGCCAGCAGTTTAGCGGGAGATTACAATGAGCAGTTCTTC
cdr3_aa: CASSLAGDYNEQFF
d_call: TRBD2
j_call: TRBJ2-1
v_call: TRBV27
clone_size: NA

cdr3_nt: TGCGCCAGCCAGAAAGGGACAGCGGCAGATACGCAGTATTTT
cdr3_aa: CASQKGTAADTQYF
d_call: TRBD1
j_call: TRBJ2-3
v_call: TRBV5-1
clone_size: NA

cdr3_nt: TGTGCCAGCAGCCCCTCACCGGGCTACGAGCAGTACTTC
cdr3_aa: CASSPSPGYEQYF
d_call: NA
j_call: TRBJ2-7
v_call: TRBV11-2
clone_size: NA

cdr3_nt: TGTGCCAGTAGAAAGACAGATGGGGGGAGCACTGAAGCTTTCTTT
cdr3_aa: CASRKTDGGSTEAFF
d_call: NA
j_call: TRBJ1-1
v_call: TRBV19
clone_size: NA

cdr3_nt: TGTGCCAGCAGTGAAGGGCAGTGGACACGCTCCTACAATGAGCAGTTCTTC
cdr3_aa: CASSEGQWTRSYNEQFF
d_call: NA
j_call: TRBJ2-1
v_call: TRBV2
clone_size: NA

cdr3_nt: TGTGCCAGCAGCCCTCGGACAGGGGGAAATCAGCCCCAGCATTTT
cdr3_aa: CASSPRTGGNQPQHF
d_call: TRBD1
j_call: TRBJ1-5
v_call: TRBV14
clone_size: few

cdr3_nt: TGTGCCAGCAGCCCCCGTGACTCGAACACCGGGGAGCTGTTTTTT
cdr3_aa: CASSPRDSNTGELFF
d_call: NA
j_call: TRBJ2-2
v_call: TRBV6-4
clone_size: NA

cdr3_nt: TGTGCCAGCAGCTTAGAGCCTAGCGGACGGGGAGAGCAGTTCTTC
cdr3_aa: CASSLEPSGRGEQFF
d_call: TRBD2
j_call: TRBJ2-1
v_call: TRBV7-2
clone_size: NA

cdr3_nt: TGTGCCAGCTCACCCACAGGGGTCGACACTGAAGCTTTCTTT
cdr3_aa: CASSPTGVDTEAFF
d_call: TRBD1
j_call: TRBJ1-1
v_call: TRBV18
clone_size: few

cdr3_nt: TGTGCCAGCAGCTTAGTAACAGGTGCATCCTACGAGCAGTACTTC
cdr3_aa: CASSLVTGASYEQYF
d_call: NA
j_call: TRBJ2-7
v_call: TRBV11-2
clone_size: NA

cdr3_nt: TGCGCCAGCAGCCAAGTGCTCCACAAAAGTATAGATACGCAGTATTTT
cdr3_aa: CASSQVLHKSIDTQYF
d_call: NA
j_call: TRBJ2-3
v_call: TRBV4-1
clone_size: NA

cdr3_nt: TGTGCCAGCAGTGAACCGGGACAGGGGATTGGAAACACCATATATTTT
cdr3_aa: CASSEPGQGIGNTIYF
d_call: TRBD1
j_call: TRBJ1-3
v_call: TRBV6-1
clone_size: NA

cdr3_nt: TGCGCCAGCAGCCAAGGACTAGCCTCAGAGACCCAGTACTTC
cdr3_aa: CASSQGLASETQYF
d_call: TRBD2
j_call: TRBJ2-5
v_call: TRBV4-1
clone_size: NA

cdr3_nt: TGTGCCAGCAGCTTGACTACCGGGACAGCCGGTTACGAGCAGTACTTC
cdr3_aa: CASSLTTGTAGYEQYF
d_call: TRBD1
j_call: TRBJ2-7
v_call: TRBV7-9
clone_size: NA

cdr3_nt: TGCAGCGTTGAGGGGGGGGCTGTGGGTTCACCCCTCCACTTT
cdr3_aa: CSVEGGAVGSPLHF
d_call: NA
j_call: TRBJ1-6
v_call: TRBV29-1
clone_size: NA

cdr3_nt: TGTGCCAGCAGCCCACCAAAAGCTAGCGGGACAGATACGCAGTATTTT
cdr3_aa: CASSPPKASGTDTQYF
d_call: TRBD2
j_call: TRBJ2-3
v_call: TRBV7-9
clone_size: NA